The rows below give T cell receptor beta chains drawn from one sample of a study of CD8+ T cells in alopecia areata. TCRdb keeps only in-frame clones here, not all; method: immunoSEQ multiplex PCR. The sample has 30,000 to 45,000 clones, 45% to 65% seen once. Sequences were obtained from CD4+ Tregs sorted from blood. All receptors derive from a human donor with alopecia areata. Both conserved end residues are part of each CDR3. The D gene is left open where the match is weak. Rows give clone size only sometimes, using once, few, many, or a class for an expanded clone.

d_call	v_call	j_call	clone_size	cdr3_nt	cdr3_aa
TRBD2	TRBV18	TRBJ2-7	few	TGTGCCAGCTCACCATTCCTACGGGAGGATCGGGAGCAGTACTTC	CASSPFLREDREQYF
.	TRBV5-4	TRBJ2-7	.	TGTGCCAGCAGCCCCTTCGCGGATAGCTCCTACGAGCAGTACTTC	CASSPFADSSYEQYF
.	TRBV4-3	TRBJ2-2	medium-sized	TGCGCCAGCAGCCAAGTGACAGGGAACACCGGGGAGCTGTTTTTT	CASSQVTGNTGELFF
TRBD1	TRBV7-3	TRBJ2-1	.	TGTGCCAGCAGCTTAACGGATACAGGGGGCTCCTACAATGAGCAGTTCTTC	CASSLTDTGGSYNEQFF
.	TRBV2	TRBJ2-3	few	TGTGCCAGCACTTTGCAGCGAGATACGCAGTATTTT	CASTLQRDTQYF
.	TRBV19	TRBJ1-2	.	TGTGCCAGTAGTCCGGACGGCTACTATGGCTACACCTTC	CASSPDGYYGYTF
.	TRBV7-9	TRBJ1-1	once	TGTGCCAGCAGCTTAGTGAGGGACACTGAAGCTTTCTTT	CASSLVRDTEAFF
.	TRBV4-2	TRBJ2-1	.	TGTGCCAGCAGCCTGGGCCGACCTGCGAGTGAGCAGTTCTTC	CASSLGRPASEQFF
TRBD2	TRBV5-1	TRBJ2-7	.	TGCGCCAGCAGCCTGACTAGCGGGAGGAGCGGCGAGCAGTACTTC	CASSLTSGRSGEQYF
.	TRBV5-1	TRBJ1-1	.	TGCGCCAGCAGCTTGGAGCCACGGAACACTGAAGCTTTCTTT	CASSLEPRNTEAFF
.	TRBV4-1	TRBJ2-3	.	TGCGCCAGCAGCCAAAACACCAGAGCGCCTAGCACAGATACGCAGTATTTT	CASSQNTRAPSTDTQYF
.	TRBV6-6	TRBJ1-1	few	TGTGCCAGCAGTTTTATCAGGGGCTCTGAAGCTTTCTTT	CASSFIRGSEAFF
TRBD2	TRBV5-1	TRBJ2-3	.	TGCGCCAGCAGCTTCCAGCGGGGGCGTGAAGATACGCAGTATTTT	CASSFQRGREDTQYF
.	TRBV28	TRBJ1-2	few	TGTGCCAGCAGTTTATACAGGGATATCATTTGGGGCTACACCTTC	CASSLYRDIIWGYTF
.	TRBV7-2	TRBJ1-2	few	TGTGCCAGCAGCTTCGATCTGACAGCCTATGGCTACACCTTC	CASSFDLTAYGYTF
.	TRBV30	TRBJ1-2	.	TGTGCCTTACAAGGGGGCTACACCTTC	CALQGGYTF
.	TRBV5-4	TRBJ2-7	.	TGTGCCAGCAGCCCCGGGGCAGTCTACGAGCAGTACTTC	CASSPGAVYEQYF